Presented here are 28 T cell receptor beta chains from one specimen sequenced in a study of chemoradiotherapy in HPV16-positive cancers. Generated by immunoSEQ multiplex PCR, the TCRdb table keeps only in-frame clones and is missing some. Of about 53,000 clones in the sample, 90% are singletons; the top ten hold 2.5% to 4%. The sequencing here drew on blood, taken from a patient who underwent chemoradiotherapy. The source of these receptors is a human donor with HPV-associated anogenital cancer.

The table lists this clone with a few counts. The V gene is TRBV5-4, the J gene TRBJ2-1, with 10 nucleotides matching TRBD2. The germline V gene has CDR1 SGHNT and CDR2 YYREEE (reference sequence). The V and J ends lost 2 bases and 0 bases, in that order; junction bases with no gene match: 8. There are 18 residues in the CDR3. In DNA, the CDR3 is TGTGCCAGCAGCTTCGGACTAGCGGTTATGAGCTCCTACAATGAGCAGTTCTTC. Protein product: CASSFGLAVMSSYNEQFF.

The chain couples TRBV11-2 to TRBJ2-7, with 11 bases fitting TRBD2. The CDR3 is made up of 18 amino acids. Losses at the gene ends were 5 bases for V and 3 bases for J; bases not matched to a gene: 15. Germline loops: CDR1 SGHAT, CDR2 FQNNGV. CDR3 sequence: CASSPISRTSGRHYEQYF. The CDR3, as DNA: TGTGCCAGCAGCCCGATATCCCGGACTAGCGGGCGACACTACGAGCAGTACTTC.

The rearrangement joins TRBV6-5 to TRBJ1-6, with TRBD1 as a possible D gene (6 bases). Deletions cut 0 bases from V and 9 bases from J, with 12 bases between. Germline CDR1 MNHEY, CDR2 SVGAGI. The length of the CDR3 is 15 residues. The CDR3 reads CASSYSDQGSSPLHF. As DNA, the CDR3 is TGTGCCAGCAGTTACTCGGACCAGGGGAGTTCACCCCTCCACTTT.

The chain has TRBV6-1 and TRBJ2-5; D gene uncertain. CDR1 is MNHNS, CDR2 SASEGT, per germline. V dropped 4 bases and J dropped 4 bases, with 13 bases sitting between them. The CDR3 contains 14 residues. The CDR3 coding sequence is TGTGCCAGCAGTGGGAAGGGTTTTGGAGAGACCCAGTACTTC. This translates into CASSGKGFGETQYF.

The genes are TRBV6-4 and TRBJ2-1; possible D gene TRBD2, 5 bases. CDR3 length equals 14 residues. CDR1 is MRHNA and CDR2 is SNTAGT in the germline V gene. V lost 6 bases and J 5 bases, leaving 14 bases between the germline ends. The CDR3 sequence: CASSTRVSDNEQFF. The CDR3 bases are TGTGCCAGCAGCACTAGGGTCTCAGACAATGAGCAGTTCTTC.

The chain employs TRBV27 and TRBJ1-3; tentatively, D is TRBD1 (6 bases). Trimming pared 7 bases from V and 1 base from J, leaving 11 bases between. This CDR3 contains 14 residues. Germline CDR1 and CDR2: MNHEY and SMNVEV (reference sequence). Here the CDR3 DNA reads TGTGCCAGCAAAGCACAGGGATCTGGAAACACCATATATTTT. Residues: CASKAQGSGNTIYF.

This sequence joins TRBV20-1 and TRBJ2-4, with unresolved D. CDR1 and CDR2 (germline): DFQATT, SNEGSKA (reference sequence). This CDR3 is built from 9 residues. Trimming removed 4 bases from V and 5 bases from J, with 0 bases in between. The CDR3 DNA reads TGCAGTGCTAAAAACATTCAGTACTTC. It translates to CSAKNIQYF.

The chain employs TRBV6-1 and TRBJ1-6; 11 bases map to TRBD1. The ends lost 3 bases at V and 7 bases at J; junction bases unmatched: 2. The germline CDR1 and CDR2 sequences are MNHNS and SASEGT. This CDR3 comprises 15 residues. The DNA of the CDR3 is TGTGCCAGCAGTGACCGGGACAGGGGGAATTCACCCCTCCACTTT. Amino acids: CASSDRDRGNSPLHF.

The chain couples TRBV10-3 to TRBJ2-7; no clear D. Trimming left V 6 bases short and J 9 bases short, with 21 bases between. The CDR3 length is 14 residues. Germline V gene lookup returns CDR1 ENHRY and CDR2 SYGVKD. The CDR3 spells CAIRPPGPFVAQYF. The CDR3 coding sequence is TGTGCCATCAGGCCTCCCGGGCCGTTTGTTGCGCAGTACTTC.

CDR3 sequence (DNA): TGCGCCAGCAGCTCCACAGGTTCTAGCTACACCTTC. This encodes CASSSTGSSYTF. V usage is TRBV5-1 and J usage is TRBJ1-2; weak D call: TRBD1 (5 bases). Germline V lookup: CDR1 SGHRS, CDR2 YFSETQ. V dropped 3 bases and J dropped 9 bases, with 12 bases sitting between them. This CDR3 region has 12 residues. The full variable domain, with the rest looked up from reference TRBV5-1 and TRBJ1-2, is KAGVTQTPRYLIKTRGQQVTLSCSPISGHRSVSWYQQTPGQGLQFLFEYFSETQRNKGNFPGRFSGRQFSNSRSEMNVSTLELGDSALYLCASSSTGSSYTFGSGTRLTVV.

The chain joins TRBV7-3 to TRBJ2-1; the D gene is possibly TRBD2 (6 bases). The CDR3 is 15 residues long. With 4 bases removed from V and 3 bases from J, the gap between germline ends came to 13 bases. Germline CDR1 SGHTA, CDR2 FQGTGA. The CDR3 here is CASSSGTRDYNEQFF. In DNA, the CDR3 is TGTGCCAGCAGCTCGGGGACTCGCGACTACAATGAGCAGTTCTTC. Full variable domain (outside the CDR3, taken from reference TRBV7-3 and TRBJ2-1): GAGVSQTPSNKVTEKGKYVELRCDPISGHTALYWYRQSLGQGPEFLIYFQGTGAADDSGLPNDRFFAVRPEGSVSTLKIQRTERGDSAVYLCASSSGTRDYNEQFFGPGTRLTVL.

The chain recombines TRBV15 with TRBJ1-2; TRBD1 matches 7 bases. CDR1 is LNHNV and CDR2 is YYDKDF in the germline V gene (reference sequence). This CDR3 region has 16 residues. V shed 4 bases, J shed 4 bases, and the junction held 12 bases outside the gene matches. CDR3 nucleotide sequence: TGTGCCACCAGCAAGAACAGGGGCCCGGGGAGCTATGGCTACACCTTC. It translates to CATSKNRGPGSYGYTF.

The gene calls are TRBV7-9 and TRBJ1-4; D might be TRBD1 (5 bases). This CDR3 is built from 14 residues. Trimming removed 5 bases at V and 0 bases at J, with 7 bases between. Germline V gene lookup returns CDR1 SEHNR and CDR2 FQNEAQ (reference sequence). The CDR3 spells CASSPRATNEKLFF. CDR3 sequence (DNA): TGTGCCAGCAGCCCCAGGGCAACTAATGAAAAACTGTTTTTT.

This sequence joins TRBV5-6 and TRBJ2-1; 10 nucleotides match TRBD2. Losses at the gene ends were 5 bases for V and 9 bases for J; bases not matched to a gene: 14. The CDR3 runs to 16 residues. Germline values: CDR1 SGHDT, CDR2 YYEEEE. The DNA of the CDR3 is TGTGCCAGCAGTCCGCGGAGCGGGGGGGCGATCCGTGAGCAGTTCTTC. Its protein is CASSPRSGGAIREQFF. The full variable domain, its missing parts supplied by reference TRBV5-6 and TRBJ2-1, is DAGVTQSPTHLIKTRGQQVTLRCSPKSGHDTVSWYQQALGQGPQFIFQYYEEEERQRGNFPDRFSGHQFPNYSSELNVNALLLGDSALYLCASSPRSGGAIREQFFGPGTRLTVL.

The chain has TRBV29-1 and TRBJ1-1; D unresolved. The CDR3 length is 14 residues. V shed 1 base and J shed 6 bases, with 15 bases lying between them. Germline V gives CDR1 SQVTM, CDR2 ANQGSEA. The CDR3 DNA reads TGCAGCGTTGAAGGGAGGGTGGATTTCGCTGAAGCTTTCTTT. Its translation is CSVEGRVDFAEAFF.

The V and J genes are TRBV4-1 and TRBJ1-5; the D gene is possibly TRBD1 (5 bases). Germline V gene sequence: CDR1 MGHRA, CDR2 YSYEKL. The CDR3 is 16 amino acids. V was clipped by 4 bases and J by 2 bases, with 15 bases between them. The CDR3 nucleotides read TGCGCCAGCAGCCTAGATGGGGGAATTGGCAATCAGCCCCAGCATTTT. Translation gives CASSLDGGIGNQPQHF.

J is TRBJ2-1 and V is TRBV5-1; 7 nucleotides match TRBD1. This CDR3 region has 15 residues. The V and J ends lost 3 bases and 6 bases, in that order; junction bases with no gene match: 9. Per the germline V gene, CDR1 is SGHRS and CDR2 is YFSETQ. The CDR3 region has the DNA TGCGCCAGCAGCTACGGGACAGTAAACGCCAATGAGCAGTTCTTC. Amino acids: CASSYGTVNANEQFF. Based on the CDR3 plus reference TRBV5-1 and TRBJ2-1, the full variable domain is KAGVTQTPRYLIKTRGQQVTLSCSPISGHRSVSWYQQTPGQGLQFLFEYFSETQRNKGNFPGRFSGRQFSNSRSEMNVSTLELGDSALYLCASSYGTVNANEQFFGPGTRLTVL.

This clone turned up a few times. The chain has TRBV9 and TRBJ2-2; 8 bases match TRBD2. CDR1 is SGDLS and CDR2 is YYNGEE in the germline V gene. The CDR3 is 17 residues long. Germline trimming cut 0 bases from V and 6 bases from J; bases unmatched to any gene: 10. CDR3 loop: CASSVDRAGTRAGELFF. The CDR3 DNA reads TGTGCCAGCAGCGTAGACCGGGCCGGGACTAGAGCCGGGGAGCTGTTTTTT.

V is TRBV30 and J is TRBJ2-7, with D perhaps matching TRBD2 (6 bases). The CDR3 has 17 amino acids. Germline assignment: CDR1 GTSNPN and CDR2 SVGIG (reference sequence). V dropped 0 bases and J dropped 6 bases, with 24 bases sitting between them. CDR3 nucleotides: TGTGCCTGGAGTGTTTTCCCAGCCTTTTCGGGAGCGGGCGAGCAGTACTTC. This encodes CAWSVFPAFSGAGEQYF.

This chain connects TRBV2 to TRBJ2-7, with 8 bases identical to TRBD2. Germline V gives CDR1 SNHLY, CDR2 FYNNEI. The CDR3 consists of 15 residues. The junction had 7 bases not matched to a gene; V was cut back by 4 bases and J by 2 bases. The CDR3 nucleotides are TGTGCCAGCAGTGTGGGAGCGGGAGCCCCCTACGAGCAGTACTTC. Translated: CASSVGAGAPYEQYF.

The chain employs TRBV25-1 and TRBJ1-5; a weak D match, TRBD1 (6 bases). CDR1 is MGHDK, CDR2 SYGVNS, per germline. Trimming stripped 11 bases from V and 5 bases from J, with 22 bases between. The CDR3 loop spans 15 amino acids. This CDR3 is CAATGRGGPDQPQHF. The CDR3 bases are TGTGCCGCCACGGGGAGGGGGGGGCCGGATCAGCCCCAGCATTTT.

The chain recombines TRBV11-2 with TRBJ2-1; 9 bases are shared with TRBD1. Germline values: CDR1 SGHAT, CDR2 FQNNGV. This CDR3 has 19 amino acids. J lost 3 bases, V lost 5 bases, and 17 bases had no gene match. The CDR3 bases are TGTGCCAGCAGCCCCGAACCCTTTCAACCGGGACAGGGCTACAATGAGCAGTTCTTC. Protein sequence: CASSPEPFQPGQGYNEQFF.

J is TRBJ2-7 and V is TRBV5-5; TRBD2 matches at 9 bases. This CDR3 is built from 15 residues. In germline, CDR1 is SGHKS, CDR2 YYEKEE (reference sequence). V dropped 5 bases and J dropped 7; count of bases not matched to a gene: 13. The CDR3 here is CASSSTGTSSFEQYF. The CDR3 DNA sequence: TGTGCCAGCAGTTCTACCGGGACTAGCAGTTTTGAGCAGTACTTC.

The CDR3 coding sequence is TGTGCCAGTAGTATAAACCACAGTACTCAGCCCCAGCATTTT. Protein product: CASSINHSTQPQHF. The chain joins TRBV19 to TRBJ1-5, with D hard to call. The CDR3 covers 14 residues. Germline V CDR1 and CDR2: LNHDA, SQIVND (reference sequence). The germline V and J ends were trimmed by 2 bases and 6 bases, with 11 bases remaining between them.

The V and J genes are TRBV19 and TRBJ2-4; D is ambiguous. This CDR3 spans 11 amino acids. The germline V and J ends were trimmed by 3 bases and 8 bases, with 5 bases remaining between them. Per the germline V gene, CDR1 is LNHDA and CDR2 is SQIVND (reference sequence). The CDR3 here is CASSIRDIQYF. In nucleotides, the CDR3 is TGTGCCAGTAGTATTAGGGACATTCAGTACTTC.

The chain combines TRBV19 with TRBJ1-5; maybe TRBD1 (6 bases). CDR1 LNHDA and CDR2 SQIVND come from the germline V gene (reference sequence). The V end was cut by 6 bases, the J end by 11 bases, with 11 bases between. The CDR3 length is 11 residues. Written as DNA, the CDR3 is TGTGCCAGTAGCGCGAAGGGGGCCCAGCATTTT. Translated, it gives CASSAKGAQHF.

This clone turned up a few times. The chain employs TRBV5-4 and TRBJ1-2, with 11 bases identical to TRBD1. Germline CDR1 SGHNT, CDR2 YYREEE (reference sequence). V dropped 4 bases and J dropped 4; count of bases not matched to a gene: 6. The CDR3 spans 15 residues. The CDR3 coding sequence is TGTGCCAGCAGCCCCAGGACAGGGGGCGGCTATGGCTACACCTTC. It specifies CASSPRTGGGYGYTF.

The chain recombines TRBV6-5 with TRBJ2-5, with D perhaps matching TRBD1 or TRBD2 (5 bases each). The CDR3 is 14 amino acids. Trimming removed 6 bases at V and 2 bases at J, with 13 bases between. CDR1 MNHEY and CDR2 SVGAGI come from the germline V gene. The CDR3 bases are TGTGCCAGCAGGCCCAATTGGGGGCAAGAGACCCAGTACTTC. Amino acids: CASRPNWGQETQYF.